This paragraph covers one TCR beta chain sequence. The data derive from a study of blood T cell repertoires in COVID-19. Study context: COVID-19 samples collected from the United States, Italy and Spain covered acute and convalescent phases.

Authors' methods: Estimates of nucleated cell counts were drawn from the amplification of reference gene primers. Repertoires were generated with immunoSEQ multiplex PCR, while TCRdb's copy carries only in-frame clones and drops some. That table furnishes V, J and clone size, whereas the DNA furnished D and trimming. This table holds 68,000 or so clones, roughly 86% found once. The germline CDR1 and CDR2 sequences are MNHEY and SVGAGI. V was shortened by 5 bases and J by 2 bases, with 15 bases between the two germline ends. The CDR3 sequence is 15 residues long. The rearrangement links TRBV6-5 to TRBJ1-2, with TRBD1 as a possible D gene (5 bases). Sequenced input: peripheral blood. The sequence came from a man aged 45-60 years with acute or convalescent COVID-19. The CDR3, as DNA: TGTGCCAGCAGTCTTAATGAGGGGAGGAACTATGGCTACACCTTC. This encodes CASSLNEGRNYGYTF.